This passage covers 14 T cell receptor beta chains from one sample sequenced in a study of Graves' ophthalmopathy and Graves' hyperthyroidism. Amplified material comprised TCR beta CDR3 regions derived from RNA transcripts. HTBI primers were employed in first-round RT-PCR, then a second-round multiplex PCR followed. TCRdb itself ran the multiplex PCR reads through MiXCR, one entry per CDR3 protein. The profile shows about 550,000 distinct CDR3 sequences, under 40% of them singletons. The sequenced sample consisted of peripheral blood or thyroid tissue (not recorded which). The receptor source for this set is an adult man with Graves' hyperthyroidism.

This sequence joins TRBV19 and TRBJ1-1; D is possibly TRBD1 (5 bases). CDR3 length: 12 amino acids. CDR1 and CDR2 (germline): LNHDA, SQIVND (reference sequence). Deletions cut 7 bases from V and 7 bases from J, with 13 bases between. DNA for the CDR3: TGTGCCAGTATCAGAGGGGACTATGAAGCTTTCTTT. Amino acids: CASIRGDYEAFF.

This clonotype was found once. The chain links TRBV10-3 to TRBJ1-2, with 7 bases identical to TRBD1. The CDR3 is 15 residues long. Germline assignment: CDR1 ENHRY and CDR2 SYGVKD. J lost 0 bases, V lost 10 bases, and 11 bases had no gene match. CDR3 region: CATAGTAPSNYGYTF. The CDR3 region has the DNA TGTGCCACAGCCGGGACAGCCCCGTCTAACTATGGCTACACCTTC.

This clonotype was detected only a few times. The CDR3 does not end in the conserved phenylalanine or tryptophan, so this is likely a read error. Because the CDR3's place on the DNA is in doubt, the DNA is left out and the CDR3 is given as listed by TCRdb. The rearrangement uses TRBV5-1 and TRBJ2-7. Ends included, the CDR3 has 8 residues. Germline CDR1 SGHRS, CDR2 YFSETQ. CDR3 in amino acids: CASSLSGP.

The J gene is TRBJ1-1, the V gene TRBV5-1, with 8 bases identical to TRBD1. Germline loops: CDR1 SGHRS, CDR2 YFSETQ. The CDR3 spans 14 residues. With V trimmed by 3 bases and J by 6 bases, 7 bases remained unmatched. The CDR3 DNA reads TGCGCCAGCAGCTCACGGACAGGGATCGCTGAAGCTTTCTTT. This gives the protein CASSSRTGIAEAFF.

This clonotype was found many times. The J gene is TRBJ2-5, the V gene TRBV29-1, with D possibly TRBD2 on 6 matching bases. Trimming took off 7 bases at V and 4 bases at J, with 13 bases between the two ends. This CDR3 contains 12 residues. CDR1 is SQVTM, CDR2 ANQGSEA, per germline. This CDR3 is CSAGTLPETQYF. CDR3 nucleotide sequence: TGCAGCGCCGGGACTCTTCCAGAGACCCAGTACTTC. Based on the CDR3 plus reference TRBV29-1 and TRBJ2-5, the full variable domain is SAVISQKPSRDICQRGTSLTIQCQVDSQVTMMFWYRQQPGQSLTLIATANQGSEATYESGFVIDKFPISRPNLTFSTLTVSNMSPEDSSIYLCSAGTLPETQYFGPGTRLLVL.

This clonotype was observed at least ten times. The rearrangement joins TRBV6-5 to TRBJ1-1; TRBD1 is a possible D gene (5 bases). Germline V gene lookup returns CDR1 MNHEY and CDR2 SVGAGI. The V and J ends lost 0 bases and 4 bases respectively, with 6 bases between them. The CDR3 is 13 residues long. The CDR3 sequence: CASSYSGLTEAFF. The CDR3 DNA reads TGTGCCAGCAGTTACTCGGGGCTCACTGAAGCTTTCTTT.

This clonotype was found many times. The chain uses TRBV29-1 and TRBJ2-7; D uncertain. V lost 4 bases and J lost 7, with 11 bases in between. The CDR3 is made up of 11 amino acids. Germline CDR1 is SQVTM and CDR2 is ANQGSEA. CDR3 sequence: CSVVNSAEQYF. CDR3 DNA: TGCAGCGTTGTGAATTCCGCTGAGCAGTACTTC.

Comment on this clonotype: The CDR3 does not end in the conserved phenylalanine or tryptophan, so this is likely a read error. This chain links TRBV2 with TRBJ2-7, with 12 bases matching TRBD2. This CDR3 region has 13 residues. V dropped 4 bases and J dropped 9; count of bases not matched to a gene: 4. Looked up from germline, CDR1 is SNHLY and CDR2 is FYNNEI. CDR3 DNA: TGTGCCAGCAGTGTGGGACTAGCGGGCGGGCAGTACCTC. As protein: CASSVGLAGGQYL.

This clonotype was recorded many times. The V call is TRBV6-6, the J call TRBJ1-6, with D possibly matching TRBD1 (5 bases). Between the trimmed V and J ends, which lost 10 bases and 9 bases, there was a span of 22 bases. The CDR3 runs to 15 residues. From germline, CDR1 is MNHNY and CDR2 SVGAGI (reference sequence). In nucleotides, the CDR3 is TGTGCCACCTCCGCGGGAGGGGAAATCCGTTCACCCCTCCACTTT. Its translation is CATSAGGEIRSPLHF.

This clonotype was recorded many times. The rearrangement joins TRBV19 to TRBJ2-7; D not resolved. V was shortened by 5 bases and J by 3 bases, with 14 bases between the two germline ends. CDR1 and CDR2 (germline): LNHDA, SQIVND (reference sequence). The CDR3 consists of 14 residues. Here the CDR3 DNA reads TGTGCCAGTAGTCTGGTGGGTTCCGACTACGAGCAGTACTTC. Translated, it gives CASSLVGSDYEQYF.

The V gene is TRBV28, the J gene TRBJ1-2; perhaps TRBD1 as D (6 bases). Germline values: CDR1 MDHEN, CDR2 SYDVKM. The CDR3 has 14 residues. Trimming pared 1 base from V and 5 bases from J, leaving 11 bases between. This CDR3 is CASSLSLRGYGYTF. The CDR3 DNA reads TGTGCCAGCAGTTTATCTCTCAGGGGATATGGCTACACCTTC.

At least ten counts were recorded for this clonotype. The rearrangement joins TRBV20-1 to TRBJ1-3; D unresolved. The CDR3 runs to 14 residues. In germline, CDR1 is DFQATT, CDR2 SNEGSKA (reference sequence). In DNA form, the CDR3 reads TGCAGCGGACGGTCCGGAGGCTCTGGAAACACCATATATTTT. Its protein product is CSGRSGGSGNTIYF.

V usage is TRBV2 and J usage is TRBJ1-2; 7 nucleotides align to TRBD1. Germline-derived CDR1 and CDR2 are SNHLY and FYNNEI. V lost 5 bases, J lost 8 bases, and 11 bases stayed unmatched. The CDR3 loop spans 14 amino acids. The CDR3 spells CASSLYTGDGGYTF. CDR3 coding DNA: TGTGCCAGCAGTTTATACACAGGGGACGGCGGCTACACCTTC.

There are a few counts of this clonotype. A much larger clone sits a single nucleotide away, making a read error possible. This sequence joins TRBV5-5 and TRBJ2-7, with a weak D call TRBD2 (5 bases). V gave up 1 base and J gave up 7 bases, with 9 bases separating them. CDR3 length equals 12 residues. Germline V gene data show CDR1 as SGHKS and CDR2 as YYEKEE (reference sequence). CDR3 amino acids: CASSLQAGEQYF. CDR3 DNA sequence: TGTGCCAGCAGCTTGCAGGCGGGTGAGCAGTACTTC. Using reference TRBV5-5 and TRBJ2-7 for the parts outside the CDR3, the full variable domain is DAGVTQSPTHLIKTRGQQVTLRCSPISGHKSVSWYQQVLGQGPQFIFQYYEKEERGRGNFPDRFSARQFPNYSSELNVNALLLGDSALYLCASSLQAGEQYFGPGTRLTVT.